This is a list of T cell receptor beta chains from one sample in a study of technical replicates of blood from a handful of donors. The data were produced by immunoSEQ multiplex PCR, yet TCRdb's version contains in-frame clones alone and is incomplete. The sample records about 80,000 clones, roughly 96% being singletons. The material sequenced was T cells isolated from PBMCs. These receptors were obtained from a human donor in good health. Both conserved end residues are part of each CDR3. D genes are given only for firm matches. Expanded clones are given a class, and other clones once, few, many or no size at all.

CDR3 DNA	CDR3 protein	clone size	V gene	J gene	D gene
TGTGCCAGCAGACCTCGGGACAGGCCGGGGTACGAGCAGTACTTC	CASRPRDRPGYEQYF	once	TRBV6-5	TRBJ2-7	TRBD1
TGTGCCAGCAGCGCCCGACTAGGCGGGAACACTGAAGCTTTCTTT	CASSARLGGNTEAFF	.	TRBV9	TRBJ1-1	.
TGCAGCGTTATCGTCTCTGGGGCCAACGTCCTGACTTTC	CSVIVSGANVLTF	.	TRBV29-1	TRBJ2-6	.
TGTGCCAGCAGTTTAGGGGGGGCACCCTCCTACGAGCAGTACTTC	CASSLGGAPSYEQYF	.	TRBV27	TRBJ2-7	.
TGTGCCAGCAGCTTACTCCAGGGCTACGAGCAGTACTTC	CASSLLQGYEQYF	.	TRBV7-2	TRBJ2-7	.
TGCGCCAGCAGCTTCCGGGGGGGCGCTGAAGCTTTCTTT	CASSFRGGAEAFF	.	TRBV5-1	TRBJ1-1	.
TGTGCCAGTAAGAGACAGGGAAGAAATGGCTACACCTTC	CASKRQGRNGYTF	.	TRBV19	TRBJ1-2	TRBD1
TGTGCCAGCAGTGCCTTAGCGGGAGGGTTCACCGGGGAGCTGTTTTTT	CASSALAGGFTGELFF	.	TRBV6-1	TRBJ2-2	TRBD2
TGCGCCAGCAGCTTGGGCCTCCGAGACGGGGAGCTGTTTTTT	CASSLGLRDGELFF	.	TRBV5-1	TRBJ2-2	.
TGTGCCAGTAGTTGGGACAGAAACTATGGCTACACCTTC	CASSWDRNYGYTF	.	TRBV19	TRBJ1-2	TRBD1
TGTGCCAGCAGCTATGATCAGCCCCAGCATTTT	CASSYDQPQHF	.	TRBV28	TRBJ1-5	.
TGTGCCAGCAGCGAGAGGGGACAGGGGGCCATCGGGGAGCTGTTTTTT	CASSERGQGAIGELFF	.	TRBV9	TRBJ2-2	TRBD1
TGTGCCACGGGGGATCGGGCAAGCAATCAGCCCCAGCATTTT	CATGDRASNQPQHF	.	TRBV19	TRBJ1-5	.
TGTGCCATCAGGGGCAGTGGTAGCAATCAGCCCCAGCATTTT	CAIRGSGSNQPQHF	.	TRBV10-3	TRBJ1-5	.
TGTGCCAGCAGCGAAAGGGGTCGGGGGACTGAAGCTTTCTTT	CASSERGRGTEAFF	.	TRBV7-9	TRBJ1-1	.
TGTGCCAGCAGCTTGGAGCAGGGGGCCTTCGAGCAGTACTTC	CASSLEQGAFEQYF	.	TRBV5-4	TRBJ2-7	TRBD1
TGTGCCAGCAGCTTGCCGTTAGCCAAAAACATTCAGTACTTC	CASSLPLAKNIQYF	.	TRBV5-8	TRBJ2-4	.
TGTGCCAGCAGTGACCGGGACAGGGCCACAGATACGCAGTATTTT	CASSDRDRATDTQYF	.	TRBV6-1	TRBJ2-3	TRBD1
TGTGCCAGCAGCTTTGACGCAGGCCCTTATAGCAATCAGCCCCAGCATTTT	CASSFDAGPYSNQPQHF	once	TRBV7-2	TRBJ1-5	.
TGTGCCAGCAGCTTGGACAGCTACTATGGCTACACCTTC	CASSLDSYYGYTF	.	TRBV5-5	TRBJ1-2	.
TGCGCCAGCAGCTTGGACGGTGGTCAGCCCCAGCATTTT	CASSLDGGQPQHF	.	TRBV5-1	TRBJ1-5	.
TGTGCCAGCAGTGAAGATTACGGGGAGCTGTTTTTT	CASSEDYGELFF	.	TRBV6-1	TRBJ2-2	.
TGTGCCAGCAGTCCCGGGGAGTTAGGCTATGGCTACACCTTC	CASSPGELGYGYTF	.	TRBV27	TRBJ1-2	.
TGCAGCGTTGTGTATACAGGAAATAATGAAAAACTGTTTTTT	CSVVYTGNNEKLFF	.	TRBV29-1	TRBJ1-4	.
TGTGCCAGCAGCCAAGATCAGCGGTTCCTCTACGAGCAGTACTTC	CASSQDQRFLYEQYF	.	TRBV14	TRBJ2-7	.
TGTGCCAGCAGTCCTTACAGGGGTAATGAAAAACTGTTTTTT	CASSPYRGNEKLFF	once	TRBV28	TRBJ1-4	TRBD1
TGTGCCAGCAGTTGGGGCGGCCTGAACACTGAAGCTTTCTTT	CASSWGGLNTEAFF	.	TRBV28	TRBJ1-1	.
TGTGCCAGCAGTTACTCCGACTTTGGGGGGAATCAGCCCCAGCATTTT	CASSYSDFGGNQPQHF	.	TRBV6-5	TRBJ1-5	.
TGTGCCAGCAGTTCAACCTACGAGCAGTACTTC	CASSSTYEQYF	.	TRBV6-5	TRBJ2-7	.
TGTGCCAGCAGCTTGTGGCAGAACACCGGGGAGCTGTTTTTT	CASSLWQNTGELFF	.	TRBV5-8	TRBJ2-2	.
TGTGCCAGCAGTGTGAGCTCCTTTACAGATACGCAGTATTTT	CASSVSSFTDTQYF	.	TRBV6-4	TRBJ2-3	.
TGTGCCAGCAGTTTATCGGGACAGGGAATATCGCCCCAGCATTTT	CASSLSGQGISPQHF	once	TRBV27	TRBJ1-5	TRBD1
TGTGCCAGCAGCGCCGGACTAACCTACGAGCAGTACTTC	CASSAGLTYEQYF	.	TRBV7-3	TRBJ2-7	.
TGTGCCAGCAGTTTAAGGGGAACTAATGAAAAACTGTTTTTT	CASSLRGTNEKLFF	.	TRBV27	TRBJ1-4	.
TGCGCCAGCAGCCAGGTCCAGGGAGCGGGTAGCTATGGCTACACCTTC	CASSQVQGAGSYGYTF	.	TRBV4-1	TRBJ1-2	.
TGTGCCAGCAGCTCCGCAGGGCCCTCCATCTACGAGCAGTACTTC	CASSSAGPSIYEQYF	.	TRBV5-5	TRBJ2-7	.
TGTGCCAGCAGCTTCGACCAGGGGAATCAGCCCCAGCATTTT	CASSFDQGNQPQHF	.	TRBV5-4	TRBJ1-5	.
TGTGCCAGCAGAGGTGGGGGGACAGGGGGCGAGCAGTACTTC	CASRGGGTGGEQYF	.	TRBV6-5	TRBJ2-7	TRBD1
TGTGCCAGTAGTATAGAGGAGGCGAACGGGGAGCTGTTTTTT	CASSIEEANGELFF	.	TRBV19	TRBJ2-2	.
TGTGCCAGCAGCTACACGGCGGGGCCCCAGCATTTT	CASSYTAGPQHF	once	TRBV28	TRBJ1-5	.
TGTGCCAGCACCTTTAACAGGGCTATGAGCTACACCTTC	CASTFNRAMSYTF	.	TRBV6-1	TRBJ1-2	.
TGTGCCAGCAGGACTCTCCGCACAGATACGCAGTATTTT	CASRTLRTDTQYF	.	TRBV2	TRBJ2-3	.
TGTGCCATCAGCCCCCGGACAGGAGGTGGGACTGAAGCTTTCTTT	CAISPRTGGGTEAFF	.	TRBV10-3	TRBJ1-1	TRBD1
TGCGCCAGCAGCCAAATAGGGGCAGGGGATGGCTACACCTTC	CASSQIGAGDGYTF	.	TRBV4-1	TRBJ1-2	.
TGTGCCAGCAGCCCGGGAGGACTACAGTACAATGAGCAGTTCTTC	CASSPGGLQYNEQFF	.	TRBV5-4	TRBJ2-1	TRBD2
TGTGCCAGCAGCAACGGACAGCCGCTCCTGATCCTCTATGGCTACACCTTC	CASSNGQPLLILYGYTF	once	TRBV7-3	TRBJ1-2	.